The rows below give T cell receptor beta chains drawn from one sample of a study of OX40 agonist ivuxolimab in advanced cancers. Measured with immunoSEQ multiplex PCR; TCRdb has only the in-frame clones, and not every one. The sample shows about 95,000 clones, over 75% of them seen only once. Sequencing was performed on CD4+ or CD8+ T cells sorted from blood, taken in a trial of the OX40 agonist ivuxolimab. Receptors were obtained from an adult with an advanced solid tumor such as melanoma, head and neck, liver or kidney cancer. Each CDR3 is given with its conserved first and last residue. A D gene is named only where the DNA matches it firmly. Clone size, where shown, is once, few, many, or a class for clones that have expanded.

TRBD1 14 TRBJ2-4 TRBV2 - CASTPRDRGYIQYF TGTGCCAGCACTCCCCGGGACAGGGGTTACATTCAGTACTTC
- 13 TRBJ2-7 TRBV10-3 - CAISVAGSYEQYF TGTGCCATCAGTGTCGCGGGCTCCTACGAGCAGTACTTC
TRBD1 13 TRBJ2-7 TRBV28 - CASRGTERYEQYF TGTGCCAGCAGAGGGACAGAGCGCTACGAGCAGTACTTC
TRBD1 15 TRBJ1-5 TRBV28 - CASGTTDRAVQPQHF TGTGCCAGTGGGACTACTGACAGGGCGGTTCAGCCCCAGCATTTT
TRBD1 14 TRBJ1-5 TRBV5-5 - CASSLATGAQPQHF TGTGCCAGCAGCTTGGCCACAGGGGCCCAGCCCCAGCATTTT
TRBD2 16 TRBJ2-1 TRBV11-2 - CASSSSSGRAWNEQFF TGTGCCAGCAGCTCCTCTAGCGGGAGGGCCTGGAATGAGCAGTTCTTC
- 12 TRBJ2-7 TRBV7-8 - CASSFGHYEQYF TGTGCCAGCAGCTTCGGCCACTACGAGCAGTACTTC
TRBD2 15 TRBJ2-1 TRBV7-2 - CASSLGEGSYNEQFF TGTGCCAGCAGCTTAGGGGAGGGCTCCTACAATGAGCAGTTCTTC
- 14 TRBJ1-4 TRBV28 - CASSIHQPNEKLFF TGTGCCAGCAGTATCCACCAACCTAATGAAAAACTGTTTTTT
TRBD1 16 TRBJ1-2 TRBV7-2 - CASSLGDRGKTYGYTF TGTGCCAGCAGCTTGGGAGACAGGGGAAAAACCTATGGCTACACCTTC
TRBD1 15 TRBJ2-7 TRBV18 - CASSPGQGVTYEQYF TGTGCCAGCTCACCAGGGCAGGGGGTCACCTACGAGCAGTACTTC
- 14 TRBJ2-3 TRBV7-2 - CASSSDRVREDPYF TGTGCCAGCAGCTCCGACAGGGTGCGGGAGGATCCGTATTTT
TRBD2 14 TRBJ2-5 TRBV13 - CASRPSGTQETQYF TGTGCCAGCCGTCCTAGCGGGACCCAAGAGACCCAGTACTTC
- 13 TRBJ2-2 TRBV5-4 - CASSLVGSGELFF TGTGCCAGCAGCTTGGTCGGGTCCGGGGAGCTGTTTTTT
- 15 TRBJ1-2 TRBV4-1 - CASSSPSAANYGYTF TGCGCCAGCAGTTCTCCGTCGGCGGCTAACTATGGCTACACCTTC
TRBD2 19 TRBJ2-3 TRBV7-3 - CASSTGLAESEASTDTQYF TGTGCCAGCAGCACCGGACTAGCGGAAAGCGAAGCTAGCACAGATACGCAGTATTTT
- 15 TRBJ1-1 TRBV11-2 - CASSLGRGWSTEAFF TGTGCCAGCAGCTTAGGAAGGGGGTGGAGCACTGAAGCTTTCTTT
TRBD2 15 TRBJ2-7 TRBV5-1 - CASRFASGGIYEQYF TGCGCCAGCAGATTTGCTAGCGGAGGTATCTACGAGCAGTACTTC
- 16 TRBJ2-5 TRBV7-2 - CASSLMASRYQETQYF TGTGCCAGCAGCCTTATGGCCAGTCGGTACCAAGAGACCCAGTACTTC
TRBD1 17 TRBJ2-1 TRBV18 once CASSPLGGRGRYNEQFF TGTGCCAGCTCACCACTTGGAGGCAGGGGGCGCTACAATGAGCAGTTCTTC
TRBD2 15 TRBJ2-3 TRBV4-2 - CASSQVGAGGDTQYF TGTGCCAGCAGCCAAGTAGGAGCGGGAGGAGATACGCAGTATTTT
- 14 TRBJ2-6 TRBV30 - CAWSASSGANVLTF TGTGCCTGGAGTGCAAGCTCTGGGGCCAACGTCCTGACTTTC
TRBD1 16 TRBJ1-4 TRBV27 - CASRSGTAATNEKLFF TGTGCCAGCAGATCCGGGACAGCGGCAACTAATGAAAAACTGTTTTTT
- 16 TRBJ2-2 TRBV2 - CASSVGTPANTGELFF TGTGCCAGCAGTGTGGGGACACCCGCGAACACCGGGGAGCTGTTTTTT
- 14 TRBJ2-3 TRBV2 - CASSEKVTTDTQYF TGTGCCAGCAGTGAAAAGGTGACCACAGATACGCAGTATTTT
TRBD2 14 TRBJ2-7 TRBV6-5 - CASSYQGLAGEQYF TGTGCCAGCAGTTACCAGGGACTAGCGGGAGAACAGTACTTC
- 14 TRBJ1-2 TRBV5-1 - CASSPIPPSYGYTF TGCGCCAGCAGCCCCATCCCCCCGAGCTATGGCTACACCTTC
- 12 TRBJ1-2 TRBV2 - CASRRGGDGYTF TGTGCCAGCAGACGAGGCGGTGATGGCTACACCTTC
- 16 TRBJ1-3 TRBV28 - CASSLPTGTPGNTIYF TGTGCCAGCAGTCTTCCTACAGGGACCCCTGGAAACACCATATATTTT
- 14 TRBJ1-2 TRBV2 - CASGGGKGSYGYTF TGTGCCAGCGGGGGGGGAAAGGGATCCTATGGCTACACCTTC
- 15 TRBJ1-4 TRBV28 once CASSPPRGSNEKLFF TGTGCCAGCAGCCCCCCCCGGGGATCTAATGAAAAACTGTTTTTT
- 15 TRBJ1-4 TRBV18 - CASSRRGSTNEKLFF TGTGCCAGCTCACGTCGCGGGTCAACTAATGAAAAACTGTTTTTT
- 18 TRBJ1-3 TRBV5-1 - CASSPHQVDRSSGNTIYF TGCGCCAGCAGCCCACATCAAGTCGACAGGAGCTCTGGAAACACCATATATTTT
- 14 TRBJ2-7 TRBV18 - CASSPNPTAYEQYF TGTGCCAGCTCACCAAACCCGACAGCCTACGAGCAGTACTTC
- 15 TRBJ1-2 TRBV6-5 - CASRQGPQNRYGYTF TGTGCCAGCAGACAAGGACCGCAAAATCGCTATGGCTACACCTTC
TRBD2 16 TRBJ2-3 TRBV5-8 - CASSRTSGSGTDTQYF TGTGCCAGCAGCCGGACTAGCGGGAGTGGCACAGATACGCAGTATTTT
TRBD1 16 TRBJ2-3 TRBV18 - CASSPLGQGITDTQYF TGTGCCAGCTCACCACTAGGACAGGGTATCACAGATACGCAGTATTTT
- 14 TRBJ2-1 TRBV5-6 - CASSLLNGRSEQFF TGTGCCAGCAGCTTGTTAAACGGTAGATCTGAGCAGTTCTTC
- 13 TRBJ2-1 TRBV2 - CASSPGPTGEQFF TGTGCCAGCAGCCCCGGTCCGACTGGTGAGCAGTTCTTC
- 15 TRBJ2-3 TRBV5-1 once CASREGGPSTDTQYF TGCGCCAGCCGAGAGGGCGGACCTAGCACAGATACGCAGTATTTT
TRBD1 15 TRBJ2-7 TRBV6-6 - CASTRSETGGNEQYF TGTGCCAGCACCAGGTCGGAGACAGGGGGCAACGAGCAGTACTTC
TRBD2 15 TRBJ2-7 TRBV18 - CASSAGTSGTYEQYF TGTGCCAGCTCAGCCGGGACTAGCGGGACCTACGAGCAGTACTTC
- 14 TRBJ1-2 TRBV28 few CASETATYNYGYTF TGTGCCAGCGAGACAGCTACCTATAACTATGGCTACACCTTC
TRBD1 13 TRBJ2-7 TRBV13 - CASSSRTGYEQYF TGTGCCAGCAGCTCCAGGACAGGCTACGAGCAGTACTTC
TRBD1 15 TRBJ1-3 TRBV5-6 - CASSSGTVGGNTIYF TGTGCCAGCAGCTCAGGGACAGTTGGTGGAAACACCATATATTTT
- 16 TRBJ1-1 TRBV7-8 - CASSLASEGLGTEAFF TGTGCCAGCAGCTTAGCTAGTGAAGGTTTAGGGACTGAAGCTTTCTTT
TRBD1 15 TRBJ1-5 TRBV7-9 - CASSLGTGPDQPQHF TGTGCCAGCAGCTTAGGGACAGGCCCTGATCAGCCCCAGCATTTT
TRBD1 16 TRBJ2-7 TRBV6-1 - CASSGLSTGTGDEQYF TGTGCCAGCAGTGGGCTAAGCACCGGGACAGGGGACGAGCAGTACTTC
TRBD2 15 TRBJ2-1 TRBV2 few CASRGRTSGLNEQFF TGTGCCAGCAGAGGGCGCACTAGCGGGCTCAATGAGCAGTTCTTC